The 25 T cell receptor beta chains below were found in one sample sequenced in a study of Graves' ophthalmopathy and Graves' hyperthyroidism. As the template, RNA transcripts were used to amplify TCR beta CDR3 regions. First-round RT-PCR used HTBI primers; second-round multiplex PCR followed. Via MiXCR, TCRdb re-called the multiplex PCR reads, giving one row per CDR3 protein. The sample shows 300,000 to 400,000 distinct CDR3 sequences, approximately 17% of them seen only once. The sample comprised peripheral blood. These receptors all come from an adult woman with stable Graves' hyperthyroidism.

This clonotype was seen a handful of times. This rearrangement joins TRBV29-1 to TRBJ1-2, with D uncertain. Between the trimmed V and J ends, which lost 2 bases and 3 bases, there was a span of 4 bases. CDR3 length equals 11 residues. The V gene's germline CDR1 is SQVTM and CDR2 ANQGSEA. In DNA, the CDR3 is TGCAGCGTTGAAACGGACTATGGCTACACCTTC. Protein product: CSVETDYGYTF. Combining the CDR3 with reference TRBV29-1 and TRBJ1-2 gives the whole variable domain SAVISQKPSRDICQRGTSLTIQCQVDSQVTMMFWYRQQPGQSLTLIATANQGSEATYESGFVIDKFPISRPNLTFSTLTVSNMSPEDSSIYLCSVETDYGYTFGSGTRLTVV.

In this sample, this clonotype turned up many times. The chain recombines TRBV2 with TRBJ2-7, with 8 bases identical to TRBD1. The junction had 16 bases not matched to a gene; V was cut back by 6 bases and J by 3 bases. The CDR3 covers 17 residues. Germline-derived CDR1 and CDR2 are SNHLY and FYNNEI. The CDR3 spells CASRPDRALSPYYEQYF. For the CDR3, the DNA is TGTGCCAGCAGACCGGACAGGGCCCTCTCTCCGTACTACGAGCAGTACTTC.

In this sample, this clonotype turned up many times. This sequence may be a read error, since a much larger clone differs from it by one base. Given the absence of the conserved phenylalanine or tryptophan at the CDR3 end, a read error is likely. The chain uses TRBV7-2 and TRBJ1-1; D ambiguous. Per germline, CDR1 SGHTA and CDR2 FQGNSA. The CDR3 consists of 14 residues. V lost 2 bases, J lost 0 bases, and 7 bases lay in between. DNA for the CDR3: TGTGCCAGCAGCTTATCTACAATGAACACTGAAGCTTTCCTT. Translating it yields CASSLSTMNTEAFL.

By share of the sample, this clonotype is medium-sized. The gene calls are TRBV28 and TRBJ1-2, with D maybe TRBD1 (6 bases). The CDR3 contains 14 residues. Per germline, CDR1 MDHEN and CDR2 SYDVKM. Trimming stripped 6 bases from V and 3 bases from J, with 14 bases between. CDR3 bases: TGTGCCAGCAGCCCCCTGGACAGCGACTATGGCTACACCTTC. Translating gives CASSPLDSDYGYTF.

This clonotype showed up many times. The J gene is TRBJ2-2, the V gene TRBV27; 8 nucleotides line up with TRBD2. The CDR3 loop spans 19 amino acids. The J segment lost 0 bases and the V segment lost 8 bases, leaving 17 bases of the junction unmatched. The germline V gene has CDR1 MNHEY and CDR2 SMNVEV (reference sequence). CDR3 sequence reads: CASPSGLAVPPANTGELFF. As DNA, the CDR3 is TGTGCCAGCCCCAGCGGACTAGCAGTCCCCCCCGCGAACACCGGGGAGCTGTTTTTT.

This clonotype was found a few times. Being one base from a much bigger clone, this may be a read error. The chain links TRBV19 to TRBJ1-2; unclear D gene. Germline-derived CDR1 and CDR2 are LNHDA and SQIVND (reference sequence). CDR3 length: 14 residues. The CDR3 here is CACRALGLNYGYTF. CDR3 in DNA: TGTGCCTGTAGAGCCCTAGGACTTAACTATGGCTACACCTTC.

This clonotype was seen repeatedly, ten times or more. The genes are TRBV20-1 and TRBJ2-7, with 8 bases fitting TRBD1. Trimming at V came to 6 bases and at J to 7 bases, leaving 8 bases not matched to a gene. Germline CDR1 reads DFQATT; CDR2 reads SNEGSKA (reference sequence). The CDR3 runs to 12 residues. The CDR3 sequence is CSATQGAREQYF. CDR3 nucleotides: TGCAGTGCCACCCAGGGGGCGCGAGAGCAGTACTTC.

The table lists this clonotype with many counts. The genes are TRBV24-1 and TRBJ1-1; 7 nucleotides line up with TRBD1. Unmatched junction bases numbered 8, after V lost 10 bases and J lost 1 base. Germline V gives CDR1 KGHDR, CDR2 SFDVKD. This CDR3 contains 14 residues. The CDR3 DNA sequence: TGTGCCACTAGACAGGGAAGTGAGAACACTGAAGCTTTCTTT. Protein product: CATRQGSENTEAFF.

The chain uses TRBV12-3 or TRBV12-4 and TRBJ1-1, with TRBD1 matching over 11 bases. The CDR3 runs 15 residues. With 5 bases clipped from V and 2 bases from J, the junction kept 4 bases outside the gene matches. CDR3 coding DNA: TGTGCCAGCAGTCCGGACAGGGGGCGTAACACTGAAGCTTTCTTT. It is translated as CASSPDRGRNTEAFF.

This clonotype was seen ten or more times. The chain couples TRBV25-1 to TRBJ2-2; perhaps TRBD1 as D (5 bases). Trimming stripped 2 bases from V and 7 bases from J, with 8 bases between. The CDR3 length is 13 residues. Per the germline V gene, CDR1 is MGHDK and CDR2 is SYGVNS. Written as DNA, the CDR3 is TGTGCCAGCAGTGAACAAGGGGACGGGGAGCTGTTTTTT. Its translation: CASSEQGDGELFF.

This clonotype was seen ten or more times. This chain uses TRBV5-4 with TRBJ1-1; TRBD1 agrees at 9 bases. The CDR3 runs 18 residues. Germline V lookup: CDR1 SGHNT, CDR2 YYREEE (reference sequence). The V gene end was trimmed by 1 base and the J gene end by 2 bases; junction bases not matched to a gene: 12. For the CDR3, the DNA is TGTGCCAGCAGCTTGAGGGACAGGGTACAACGTGGTAACACTGAAGCTTTCTTT. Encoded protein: CASSLRDRVQRGNTEAFF.

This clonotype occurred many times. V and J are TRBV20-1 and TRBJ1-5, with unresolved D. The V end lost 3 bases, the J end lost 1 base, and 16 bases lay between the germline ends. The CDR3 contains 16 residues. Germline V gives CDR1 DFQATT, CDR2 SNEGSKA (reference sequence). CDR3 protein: CSASPVSFKSNQPQHF. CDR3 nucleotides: TGCAGTGCTAGTCCGGTTAGTTTCAAAAGCAATCAGCCCCAGCATTTT.

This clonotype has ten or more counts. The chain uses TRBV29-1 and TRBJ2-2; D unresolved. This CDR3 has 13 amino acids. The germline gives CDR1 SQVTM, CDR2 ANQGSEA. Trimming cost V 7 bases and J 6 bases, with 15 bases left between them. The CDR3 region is CSGVRRSSGELFF. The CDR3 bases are TGCAGCGGGGTTAGGCGGAGCTCCGGGGAGCTGTTTTTT.

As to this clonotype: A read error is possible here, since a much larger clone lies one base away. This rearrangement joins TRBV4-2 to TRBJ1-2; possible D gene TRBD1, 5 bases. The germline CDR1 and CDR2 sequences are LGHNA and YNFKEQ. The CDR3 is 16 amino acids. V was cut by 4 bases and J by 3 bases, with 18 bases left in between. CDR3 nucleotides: TGTGCCAGCAGCCTTGCAGCCGGGATAGGGGACTATGGCTACACCTTC. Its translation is CASSLAAGIGDYGYTF.

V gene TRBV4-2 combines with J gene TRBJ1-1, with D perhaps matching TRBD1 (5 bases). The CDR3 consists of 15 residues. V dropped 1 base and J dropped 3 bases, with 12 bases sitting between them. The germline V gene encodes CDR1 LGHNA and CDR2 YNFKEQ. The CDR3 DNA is TGTGCCAGCAGCCAAGGTGGGCAGGGTGACACTGAAGCTTTCTTT. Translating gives CASSQGGQGDTEAFF.

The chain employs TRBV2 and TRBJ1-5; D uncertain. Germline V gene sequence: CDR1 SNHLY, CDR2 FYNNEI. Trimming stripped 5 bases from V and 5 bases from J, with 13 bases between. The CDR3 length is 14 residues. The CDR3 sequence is CASSKVRDYQPQHF. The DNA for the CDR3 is TGTGCCAGCAGTAAAGTCAGAGATTATCAGCCCCAGCATTTT.

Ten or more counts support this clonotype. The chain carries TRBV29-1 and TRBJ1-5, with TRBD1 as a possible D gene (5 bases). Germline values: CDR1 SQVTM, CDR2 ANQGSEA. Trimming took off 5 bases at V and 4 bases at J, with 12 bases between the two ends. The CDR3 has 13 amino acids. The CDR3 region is CSVLGDGNQPQHF. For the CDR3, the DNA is TGCAGCGTTTTAGGGGATGGTAATCAGCCCCAGCATTTT.

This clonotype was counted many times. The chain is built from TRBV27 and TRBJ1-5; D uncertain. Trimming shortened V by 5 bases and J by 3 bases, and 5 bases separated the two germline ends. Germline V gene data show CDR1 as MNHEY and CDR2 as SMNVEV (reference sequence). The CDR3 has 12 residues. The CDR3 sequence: CASSNINQPQHF. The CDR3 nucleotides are TGTGCCAGCAGTAACATCAATCAGCCCCAGCATTTT.

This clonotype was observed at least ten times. This chain's CDR3 is CASSYGRGIYGYTF. The DNA for the CDR3 is TGTGCCAGCAGTTATGGCAGGGGAATATATGGCTACACCTTC. This chain connects TRBV6-5 to TRBJ1-2; the D gene is possibly TRBD1 (6 bases). Germline-derived CDR1 and CDR2 are MNHEY and SVGAGI. Trimming cost V 3 bases and J 5 bases, with 13 bases left between them. This CDR3 has 14 residues.

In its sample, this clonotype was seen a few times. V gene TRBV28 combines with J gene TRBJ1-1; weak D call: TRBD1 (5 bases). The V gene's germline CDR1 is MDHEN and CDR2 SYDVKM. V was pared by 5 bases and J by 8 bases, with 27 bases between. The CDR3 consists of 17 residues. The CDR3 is CASSPIQFRRGRSEAFF. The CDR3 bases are TGTGCCAGCAGTCCTATACAATTCCGCCGGGGGAGGTCGGAAGCTTTCTTT. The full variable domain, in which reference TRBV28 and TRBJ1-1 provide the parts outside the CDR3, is DVKVTQSSRYLVKRTGEKVFLECVQDMDHENMFWYRQDPGLGLRLIYFSYDVKMKEKGDIPEGYSVSREKKERFSLILESASTNQTSMYLCASSPIQFRRGRSEAFFGQGTRLTVV.

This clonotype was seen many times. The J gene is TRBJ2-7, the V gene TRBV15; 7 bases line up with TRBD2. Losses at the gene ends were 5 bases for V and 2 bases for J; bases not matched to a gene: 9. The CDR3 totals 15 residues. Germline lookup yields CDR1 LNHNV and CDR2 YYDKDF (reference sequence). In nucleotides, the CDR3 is TGTGCCACCAGCGAGTCGGGGGGTTCCACCTACGAGCAGTACTTC. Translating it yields CATSESGGSTYEQYF.

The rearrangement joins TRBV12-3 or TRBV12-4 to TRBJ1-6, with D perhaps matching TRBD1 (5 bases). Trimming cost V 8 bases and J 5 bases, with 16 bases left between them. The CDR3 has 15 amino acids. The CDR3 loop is CASLIGSGNNSPLHF. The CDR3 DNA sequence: TGTGCCAGCCTAATCGGGTCAGGGAATAATTCACCCCTCCACTTT.

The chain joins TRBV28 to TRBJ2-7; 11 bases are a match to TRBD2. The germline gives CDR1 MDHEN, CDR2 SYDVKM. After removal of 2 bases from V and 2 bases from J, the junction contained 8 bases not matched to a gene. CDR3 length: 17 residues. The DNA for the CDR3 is TGTGCCAGCAGTTTACTACCCCTACTAGCGGGAGCCTACGAGCAGTACTTC. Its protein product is CASSLLPLLAGAYEQYF.

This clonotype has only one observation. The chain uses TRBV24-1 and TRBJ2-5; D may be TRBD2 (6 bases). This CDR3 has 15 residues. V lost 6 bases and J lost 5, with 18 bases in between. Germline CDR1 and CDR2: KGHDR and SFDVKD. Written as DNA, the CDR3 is TGTGCCACCAGTAGTTTCGGGCGGGGCGAGGAGACCCAGTACTTC. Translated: CATSSFGRGEETQYF.

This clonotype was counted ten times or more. The CDR3 loop is CASTATSGTREQYF. DNA for the CDR3: TGTGCCAGCACCGCGACTAGCGGGACACGCGAGCAGTACTTC. The chain uses TRBV12-3 or TRBV12-4 and TRBJ2-7; 11 bases match TRBD2. The length of the CDR3 is 14 residues. Unmatched junction bases numbered 8, after V lost 7 bases and J lost 6 bases.